This is a list of T cell receptor beta chains from one sample in a study of a mutant IDH1 vaccine in newly diagnosed glioma. These receptors have no known antigen. Clones were read by immunoSEQ multiplex PCR, and TCRdb kept only the in-frame ones, dropping some. The sample comprises tens of thousands of clones, 75% to 90% of which are singletons, and approximately 1.5% rests with the top ten. The sequencing used PBMCs, collected from a glioma patient whose treatment included an IDH1 peptide vaccine. Receptors originate from a man aged 35 to 55 with glioma. Each CDR3 is given with its conserved first and last residue. A D gene is named only where the DNA matches it firmly. Size is stated for part of the rows, as once, few or many counts, or as a class when the clone is expanded.

d_gene	abundance	j_gene	v_gene	CDR3nt	CDR3aa
NA	once	TRBJ2-7	TRBV27	TGTGCGACAAGGGGTCGGGGCTCCTACGAGCAGTACTTC	CATRGRGSYEQYF
NA	NA	TRBJ2-2	TRBV30	TGTGCCTGGATCGGGGGAGGCGGGGAGCTGTTTTTT	CAWIGGGGELFF
NA	NA	TRBJ1-5	TRBV4-1	TGCGCCAGCAGCCCTTCAACAGGTAATAGCAATCAGCCCCAGCATTTT	CASSPSTGNSNQPQHF
NA	NA	TRBJ2-3	TRBV4-1	TGCGCCAGCAGCCACCCAGGAGGGAATACGCAGTATTTT	CASSHPGGNTQYF
NA	NA	TRBJ1-3	TRBV5-1	TGCGCCAGCAGCTTGTCCCAGGGGGGAAACACCATATATTTT	CASSLSQGGNTIYF
NA	NA	TRBJ1-1	TRBV29-1	TGCAGCGTTGAAGACGGATTCGGGGGTGGGACTGAAGCTTTCTTT	CSVEDGFGGGTEAFF
NA	NA	TRBJ1-2	TRBV6-1	TGTGCCAGCAGTGAAGCCGGCAGGGAATCCTATGGCTACACCTTC	CASSEAGRESYGYTF
NA	few	TRBJ2-2	TRBV18	TGTGCCAGCTCCACTCTGGGGGCCGGGGAGCTGTTTTTT	CASSTLGAGELFF
NA	NA	TRBJ2-3	TRBV6-5	TGTGCCAGCAGTTATGACAGCACAGATACGCAGTATTTT	CASSYDSTDTQYF
NA	NA	TRBJ2-7	TRBV19	TGTGCCAGTAGTACGGCGGGATCCCACTACGAGCAGTACTTC	CASSTAGSHYEQYF
NA	NA	TRBJ2-5	TRBV5-6	TGTGCCAGCAGCCAGAGCGGACGGCTCCACAAGGAGACCCAGTACTTC	CASSQSGRLHKETQYF
NA	NA	TRBJ1-1	TRBV7-8	TGTGCCAGCAGCTTAGTGACAGAAACTGAAGCTTTCTTT	CASSLVTETEAFF
TRBD2	once	TRBJ2-2	TRBV10-3	TGTGCCATCAGTGAGTCTCCTAGCGGGGGGACCGGGGAGCTGTTTTTT	CAISESPSGGTGELFF
NA	NA	TRBJ2-2	TRBV10-3	TGTGCCATCCGGCGGGGCAGTGACACCGGGGAGCTGTTTTTT	CAIRRGSDTGELFF
NA	NA	TRBJ2-2	TRBV30	TGTGCCTTGCCTAACACCGGGGAGCTGTTTTTT	CALPNTGELFF
NA	NA	TRBJ2-7	TRBV6-1	TGTGCCAGCAGTGACGGCAGCTACCTTACGACGCAGTACTTC	CASSDGSYLTTQYF
NA	NA	TRBJ2-7	TRBV18	TGTGCCAGCTCTCCTAATCCGGGAGACTCCTACGAGCAGTACTTC	CASSPNPGDSYEQYF
NA	once	TRBJ1-1	TRBV19	TGTGCCACCACATCAATCGACAGGACAACTGAAGCTTTCTTT	CATTSIDRTTEAFF
NA	once	TRBJ2-2	TRBV2	TGTGCCAGCAGTGAAGCGCTTGGCATCGGGGAGCTGTTTTTT	CASSEALGIGELFF
NA	NA	TRBJ2-1	TRBV4-1	TGCGCCAGCAGCCAACCCTCGGGGGGCGATGAGCAGTTCTTC	CASSQPSGGDEQFF
NA	NA	TRBJ2-7	TRBV4-3	TGCGCCAGCAGCCACGCTCCCCAGGGGGAGGGCCCCTACGAGCAGTACTTC	CASSHAPQGEGPYEQYF
NA	once	TRBJ2-2	TRBV2	TGTGCCAGCAGTGTGCAGGGGCGGACCGGGGAGCTGTTTTTT	CASSVQGRTGELFF
NA	NA	TRBJ2-3	TRBV2	TGTGCCAGCAGCTACACAGATACGCAGTATTTT	CASSYTDTQYF
TRBD2	NA	TRBJ2-3	TRBV6-5	TGTGCCAGCAGTTACTCAGGGACTAGCGGGGGGACGCAGTATTTT	CASSYSGTSGGTQYF
NA	NA	TRBJ2-3	TRBV19	TGTGCCAGTAGTGACAGCCAGCTTCGGGGAAATACGCAGTATTTT	CASSDSQLRGNTQYF
TRBD1	NA	TRBJ2-3	TRBV5-1	TGCGCCAGCAGCGCCGGGACAGGGAGGGCAGATACGCAGTATTTT	CASSAGTGRADTQYF
NA	NA	TRBJ1-6	TRBV19	TGTGCCAGTAGTGGGCGGAGCTCCTATAATTCACCCCTCCACTTT	CASSGRSSYNSPLHF
NA	NA	TRBJ2-7	TRBV5-5	TGTGCCAGCAGCCTCTCGGATTACGAGCAGTACTTC	CASSLSDYEQYF
TRBD1	NA	TRBJ1-1	TRBV6-5	TGTGCCAGCAGTCCGGGACAGGGAATTTCCACTGAAGCTTTCTTT	CASSPGQGISTEAFF
TRBD1	NA	TRBJ1-5	TRBV7-9	TGTGCCAGCAGACGGACAGGGTCTAATCAGCCCCAGCATTTT	CASRRTGSNQPQHF
NA	NA	TRBJ1-2	TRBV5-4	TGTGCCAGCAGCCCGGGGTTTACTAACTATGGCTACACCTTC	CASSPGFTNYGYTF
NA	NA	TRBJ2-3	TRBV6-5	TGTGCCAGCAGTTACGACTCCTCGAGCACAGATACGCAGTATTTT	CASSYDSSSTDTQYF
NA	NA	TRBJ1-1	TRBV9	TGTGCCAGCAGCCTTCGACAGGAAAACACTGAAGCTTTCTTT	CASSLRQENTEAFF
TRBD1	NA	TRBJ2-2	TRBV30	TGTGCCTGGAAGGGGACAGGGGGCACCGGGGAGCTGTTTTTT	CAWKGTGGTGELFF
NA	NA	TRBJ1-2	TRBV25-1	TGTGCCAGCAGTGAATCGATCGGGACAAAGAATGGCTACACCTTC	CASSESIGTKNGYTF
NA	NA	TRBJ2-7	TRBV7-2	TGTGCCAGCAGCTTAGTGGGACAACCCTCCTACGAGCAGTACTTC	CASSLVGQPSYEQYF
TRBD1	once	TRBJ1-4	TRBV7-9	TGTGCCAGCAGTCCGGGGACAGTAGGGGTTGAAAAACTGTTTTTT	CASSPGTVGVEKLFF
NA	NA	TRBJ1-6	TRBV2	TGTGCCAGCCTACTAATTGGACAGTCTAATTCACCCCTCCACTTT	CASLLIGQSNSPLHF
TRBD1	NA	TRBJ2-7	TRBV4-1	TGCGCCAGCAGCCCTTGGGACAGGACCTACGAGCAGTACTTC	CASSPWDRTYEQYF
NA	NA	TRBJ2-1	TRBV28	TGTGCCAGCAGTTTGGCAGATCTATACAATGAGCAGTTCTTC	CASSLADLYNEQFF
NA	NA	TRBJ2-3	TRBV6-1	TGTGCCAGCATCAGGGGCCGCCTCACAGATACGCAGTATTTT	CASIRGRLTDTQYF
NA	NA	TRBJ1-5	TRBV28	TGTGCCAGCACCTCTGGGGGGGATAGCAATCAGCCCCAGCATTTT	CASTSGGDSNQPQHF
NA	NA	TRBJ1-5	TRBV9	TGTGCCAGCAGCGTATGGGGAAATCAGCCCCAGCATTTT	CASSVWGNQPQHF
TRBD2	NA	TRBJ2-3	TRBV7-6	TGTGCCAGCAGCCAGCGGGGGTTCCCCACAGATACGCAGTATTTT	CASSQRGFPTDTQYF
NA	NA	TRBJ1-1	TRBV4-3	TGCGCCAGCAGCCTCACGGTGGGCGGGAAGAACACTGAAGCTTTCTTT	CASSLTVGGKNTEAFF
NA	few	TRBJ1-2	TRBV6-1	TGTGCCAGCAGTGAAATGGCAGGGTTTGGCTACACCTTC	CASSEMAGFGYTF
NA	NA	TRBJ2-1	TRBV5-1	TGCGCCAGCAGCTTGGAGTCATGGGGTGAGCAGTTCTTC	CASSLESWGEQFF
NA	NA	TRBJ2-7	TRBV10-1	TGCGCCAGCACCCCCCAAGGCGAGCAGTACTTC	CASTPQGEQYF
NA	NA	TRBJ1-3	TRBV7-2	TGTGCCAGCAGCTTAGTAGGTGCCTCTGGAAACACCATATATTTT	CASSLVGASGNTIYF
NA	NA	TRBJ1-2	TRBV10-3	TGTGCCATCAGTGCCCAGGGTCTTGGGGGCTACACCTTC	CAISAQGLGGYTF
NA	NA	TRBJ2-5	TRBV6-1	TGTGCCAGCAGTAAGGGGAGCCAAGAGACCCAGTACTTC	CASSKGSQETQYF
NA	NA	TRBJ1-1	TRBV7-9	TGTGCCAGCAGCTTAGATAGGGTCAGTTTAGACACTGAAGCTTTCTTT	CASSLDRVSLDTEAFF
NA	NA	TRBJ1-3	TRBV4-2	TGTGCCAGCAGCCAAGATCGGGGTTCTGGAAACACCATATATTTT	CASSQDRGSGNTIYF
NA	once	TRBJ1-3	TRBV9	TGTGCCAGCAGCGTAGCGGGGGGCTACTCTGGAAACACCATATATTTT	CASSVAGGYSGNTIYF
NA	NA	TRBJ1-2	TRBV30	TGTGCCTGGAGCCTCTGGGAAGCGGGCTACACCTTC	CAWSLWEAGYTF